The subject of this entry is one TCR beta chain. The target antigen is unknown. The table came from immunoSEQ multiplex PCR; TCRdb's copy has only in-frame clones and leaves some out. The sample carries around 2,000,000 clones, roughly 94% recorded once. The source of the sample is a study of shared clonotypes between healthy human individuals. The CDR3 sequence is 13 residues long. The ends were cut back, 5 bases at V and 2 bases at J, with 9 bases in the middle. The germline V gene has CDR1 WNHNN and CDR2 SYGVQD (reference sequence). Study-level points and caveats: Clonotype sharing levels among donors were expected to vary with sequencing depth.

Naive-designated CD8 cells lacked CD45RO, were positively enriched for CCR7, and omitted terminally differentiated effector memory CD45RA+ cells. Sample: naive CD8+ T cells sorted from blood. This receptor was obtained from a man aged 18 to 30 in good health. The chain has TRBV10-1 and TRBJ2-5, with a possible D match to TRBD2 (5 bases). CDR3 sequence: CASSTGNQETQYF. The CDR3 DNA is TGCGCCAGCAGTACGGGGAATCAAGAGACCCAGTACTTC.